These 25 T cell receptor beta chains came from one sample sequenced in a study of identical twins. A single record per CDR3 protein comes from TCRdb applying MiXCR to the 5' RACE reads. The repertoire includes 1.5 million or so distinct CDR3 sequences, about 31% of them detected once, and less than 0.35% sits in the top ten. Input material: cord blood. These receptors were taken from a newborn girl in good health.

The genes are TRBV5-5 and TRBJ1-1; perhaps TRBD1 as D (6 bases). The V end lost 4 bases, the J end lost 1 base, and 11 bases lay between the germline ends. Per the germline V gene, CDR1 is SGHKS and CDR2 is YYEKEE (reference sequence). The CDR3 is 14 amino acids. CDR3 loop: CASSAWTANTEAFF. The CDR3 DNA follows: TGTGCCAGCAGCGCCTGGACAGCGAACACTGAAGCTTTCTTT.

The CDR3 sequence: CASSTGRSTDTQYF. For the CDR3, the DNA is TGTGCCAGCAGCACGGGACGAAGCACAGATACGCAGTATTTT. The V gene is TRBV7-8, the J gene TRBJ2-3; D tentatively fits TRBD1 or TRBD2 (5 bases each). Trimming left V 5 bases short and J 0 bases short, with 9 bases between. Looked up from germline, CDR1 is SGHVS and CDR2 is FQNEAQ. The CDR3 has 14 amino acids.

This clonotype was picked up a small number of times. The V call is TRBV9, the J call TRBJ2-1; perhaps TRBD1 as D (6 bases). The germline CDR1 and CDR2 sequences are SGDLS and YYNGEE. Deletions cut 3 bases from V and 2 bases from J, with 15 bases between. The CDR3 has 16 amino acids. The CDR3 region is CASSAGRGSPYNEQFF. The CDR3 DNA follows: TGTGCCAGCAGCGCGGGAAGGGGGAGTCCCTACAATGAGCAGTTCTTC.

The genes are TRBV4-2 and TRBJ1-5; possible D gene TRBD1, 6 bases. The V gene's germline CDR1 is LGHNA and CDR2 YNFKEQ. Between the trimmed V and J ends, which lost 0 bases and 0 bases, there was a span of 15 bases. The length of the CDR3 is 18 residues. Written as DNA, the CDR3 is TGTGCCAGCAGCCAAGATCCTGGACAGCTCTATAGCAATCAGCCCCAGCATTTT. Translated, it gives CASSQDPGQLYSNQPQHF.

The chain has TRBV6-5 and TRBJ2-3; TRBD2 agrees at 8 bases. V was clipped by 0 bases and J by 0 bases; unmatched bases: 11. CDR3 length: 19 amino acids. CDR1 and CDR2 from the germline V gene are MNHEY and SVGAGI. DNA of the CDR3: TGTGCCAGCAGTTACTCTAGGACTAGCTGGGGATATAGCACAGATACGCAGTATTTT. It codes for CASSYSRTSWGYSTDTQYF.

This clonotype was detected only a few times. This CDR3 reads CASSGPVAKNIQYF. CDR3 in DNA: TGTGCCAGCAGTGGACCGGTGGCCAAAAACATTCAGTACTTC. This chain joins TRBV28 and TRBJ2-4; no firm D call. V was shortened by 5 bases and J by 1 base, with 9 bases between the two germline ends. CDR3 length equals 14 residues. Germline lookup yields CDR1 MDHEN and CDR2 SYDVKM.

The chain couples TRBV20-1 to TRBJ2-3; TRBD2 matches at 10 bases. CDR1 DFQATT and CDR2 SNEGSKA come from the germline V gene (reference sequence). V dropped 3 bases and J dropped 4; count of bases not matched to a gene: 10. CDR3 size: 16 residues. The CDR3 DNA follows: TGCAGTGCTAGGAGGCCTAGCGGGAGAAGGTCAGATACGCAGTATTTT. It encodes CSARRPSGRRSDTQYF.

This clonotype has a handful of counts. The rearrangement joins TRBV5-1 to TRBJ2-7; 7 positions agree with TRBD1. The germline CDR1 and CDR2 sequences are SGHRS and YFSETQ. The CDR3 has 14 amino acids. After removal of 3 bases from V and 3 bases from J, the junction contained 6 bases not matched to a gene. DNA for the CDR3: TGCGCCAGCAGCTCAGGGACAGTCAACTACGAGCAGTACTTC. Translated: CASSSGTVNYEQYF.

The rearrangement joins TRBV7-2 to TRBJ2-1; a weak D match, TRBD1 (5 bases). CDR3 length: 14 residues. Trimming stripped 5 bases from V and 9 bases from J, with 17 bases between. The germline V gene has CDR1 SGHTA and CDR2 FQGNSA. CDR3 sequence: CASSLRGRAGEQFF. CDR3 nucleotides: TGTGCCAGCAGCCTAAGAGGCAGGGCTGGTGAGCAGTTCTTC.

The chain joins TRBV20-1 to TRBJ2-1; 11 bases are a match to TRBD2. This CDR3 spans 19 amino acids. V was clipped by 1 base and J by 2 bases; unmatched bases: 13. From germline, CDR1 is DFQATT and CDR2 SNEGSKA (reference sequence). The CDR3 region is CSARVISGTSGLTYNEQFF. The CDR3 bases are TGCAGTGCTAGAGTGATTTCCGGGACTAGCGGTTTAACCTACAATGAGCAGTTCTTC.

There are a few counts of this clonotype. The genes are TRBV15 and TRBJ2-1, with 9 bases lining up with TRBD2. The CDR3 totals 14 residues. Germline lookup yields CDR1 LNHNV and CDR2 YYDKDF (reference sequence). Unmatched junction bases numbered 6, after V lost 4 bases and J lost 8 bases. The CDR3 DNA follows: TGTGCCACCAGCACAGTCCTAGCGGGACATGAGCAGTTCTTC. Amino acid sequence: CATSTVLAGHEQFF.

The chain recombines TRBV25-1 with TRBJ2-7, with 8 bases that match TRBD2. Germline V gene sequence: CDR1 MGHDK, CDR2 SYGVNS. The CDR3 contains 17 residues. The junction had 10 bases not matched to a gene; V was cut back by 3 bases and J by 0 bases. The CDR3 protein is CASSDKGSGSSSYEQYF. For the CDR3, the DNA is TGTGCCAGCAGTGATAAGGGCAGCGGGAGTAGCTCCTACGAGCAGTACTTC.

The chain carries TRBV20-1 and TRBJ2-4, with 7 bases lining up with TRBD1. The V gene end was trimmed by 5 bases and the J gene end by 6 bases; junction bases not matched to a gene: 7. The CDR3 has 13 amino acids. Per the germline V gene, CDR1 is DFQATT and CDR2 is SNEGSKA (reference sequence). The CDR3 loop is CSAGWTGRNIQYF. CDR3 nucleotides: TGCAGTGCTGGCTGGACAGGCCGAAACATTCAGTACTTC.

This clonotype showed up just a few times. V and J are TRBV6-2 or TRBV6-3 and TRBJ1-1; D might be TRBD1 (5 bases). The germline V gene has CDR1 MNHEY and CDR2 SVGEGT. V gave up 6 bases and J gave up 5 bases, with 10 bases separating them. This CDR3 is built from 12 residues. CDR3 in amino acids: CASRLKGTEAFF. The CDR3 bases are TGTGCCAGCAGGCTCAAGGGGACTGAAGCTTTCTTT.

In this sample, this clonotype turned up a few times. This chain connects TRBV28 to TRBJ2-3; 8 nucleotides agree with TRBD1. CDR1 is MDHEN and CDR2 is SYDVKM in the germline V gene. CDR3 length: 13 residues. Unmatched junction bases numbered 5, after V lost 7 bases and J lost 5 bases. The CDR3 loop is CASNPGQGDTQYF. CDR3 DNA sequence: TGTGCCAGCAATCCCGGACAGGGAGATACGCAGTATTTT. Full variable domain (remainder filled in from reference TRBV28 and TRBJ2-3): DVKVTQSSRYLVKRTGEKVFLECVQDMDHENMFWYRQDPGLGLRLIYFSYDVKMKEKGDIPEGYSVSREKKERFSLILESASTNQTSMYLCASNPGQGDTQYFGPGTRLTVL.

This clonotype was counted only a few times. The rearrangement joins TRBV12-5 to TRBJ2-5, with 8 nucleotides matching TRBD1. There are 13 residues in the CDR3. Trimming cost V 4 bases and J 5 bases; bases outside gene matches: 3. The germline CDR1 and CDR2 sequences are LGHNT and FRNRAP. CDR3 nucleotide sequence: TGTGCTAGTGGTTCGGACAGGGAGGAGACCCAGTACTTC. This sequence encodes CASGSDREETQYF.

In its sample, this clonotype was seen once. The chain has TRBV4-2 and TRBJ2-7; 7 positions agree with TRBD2. CDR1 and CDR2 from the germline V gene are LGHNA and YNFKEQ. Trimming cost V 3 bases and J 7 bases; bases outside gene matches: 9. This CDR3 comprises 14 residues. CDR3 in amino acids: CASSHLGGYNEQYF. As DNA, the CDR3 is TGTGCCAGCAGCCATCTGGGGGGGTACAATGAGCAGTACTTC.

This clonotype was seen many times. The CDR3 DNA reads as TGTGCCAGCAGCTTAGGACAGTATGAGCAGTTCTTC. Its translation is CASSLGQYEQFF. The chain has TRBV7-9 and TRBJ2-1; a possible D gene is TRBD1 (5 bases). Germline CDR1 SEHNR, CDR2 FQNEAQ (reference sequence). This CDR3 region has 12 residues. Between the trimmed V and J ends, which lost 1 base and 8 bases, there was a span of 6 bases.

The CDR3 loop reads CARGTSGGYEQYF. The CDR3 DNA sequence: TGTGCCAGAGGGACTAGCGGGGGCTATGAGCAGTACTTC. This chain connects TRBV2 to TRBJ2-7; 14 bases line up with TRBD2. With 9 bases clipped from V and 7 bases from J, the junction kept 5 bases outside the gene matches. Germline CDR1 and CDR2: SNHLY and FYNNEI. This CDR3 has 13 residues.

V usage is TRBV9 and J usage is TRBJ1-6; tentative D call: TRBD1 (6 bases). CDR3 size: 17 residues. CDR1 is SGDLS and CDR2 is YYNGEE in the germline V gene. V lost 2 bases, J lost 6 bases, and 18 bases lay in between. CDR3 sequence: CASSVGSGAYGNSPLHF. CDR3 nucleotides: TGTGCCAGCAGCGTTGGGTCAGGGGCCTATGGTAATTCACCCCTCCACTTT.

There are a few counts of this clonotype. The chain links TRBV10-3 to TRBJ1-5; 12 bases agree with TRBD1. Germline CDR1 reads ENHRY; CDR2 reads SYGVKD. The ends lost 4 bases at V and 11 bases at J; junction bases unmatched: 3. The CDR3 consists of 13 residues. The CDR3 sequence: CAISGDRGLSQHF. The CDR3 nucleotides read TGTGCCATCAGTGGGGACAGGGGGCTGTCCCAGCATTTT.

As DNA, the CDR3 is TGTGCCAGCAGCCAAAAAGGGGGCGGGGAGCTGTTTTTT. Translated, it gives CASSQKGGGELFF. The V gene is TRBV3-1, the J gene TRBJ2-2; D perhaps matches TRBD1 (6 bases). V shed 2 bases and J shed 7 bases, with 8 bases lying between them. The CDR3 is 13 residues long. Germline V gene data show CDR1 as LGHDT and CDR2 as YNNKEL (reference sequence). The whole variable domain, filled in from reference TRBV3-1 and TRBJ2-2, reads DTAVSQTPKYLVTQMGNDKSIKCEQNLGHDTMYWYKQDSKKFLKIMFSYNNKELIINETVPNRFSPKSPDKAHLNLHINSLELGDSAVYFCASSQKGGGELFFGEGSRLTVL.

This clonotype has more than one count but fewer than ten. The rearrangement joins TRBV3-1 to TRBJ2-1; 10 nucleotides match TRBD1. Trimming at V came to 5 bases and at J to 6 bases, leaving 4 bases not matched to a gene. Germline CDR1 reads LGHDT; CDR2 reads YNNKEL (reference sequence). This CDR3 has 14 residues. The CDR3 protein is CASSTRTGGNEQFF. CDR3 nucleotides: TGTGCCAGCAGCACCCGGACAGGGGGCAATGAGCAGTTCTTC.

In the case of this clonotype: One end of the junction does not line up with germline, which may come from a read error. The chain carries TRBV28 and TRBJ2-1; 7 bases fit TRBD1. Germline-derived CDR1 and CDR2 are MDHEN and SYDVKM. This CDR3 spans 13 amino acids. For the CDR3, the DNA is TGTGCCAGCAGTTCGACAGGGTACAATGAGCGGTTCTTC. This gives the protein CASSSTGYNERFF.

The V gene is TRBV20-1, the J gene TRBJ2-3; 9 bases fit TRBD2. The germline V gene has CDR1 DFQATT and CDR2 SNEGSKA (reference sequence). With V trimmed by 3 bases and J by 5 bases, 9 bases remained unmatched. This CDR3 contains 15 residues. CDR3 in DNA: TGCAGTGCTAGTACCGATAGCGGGGGCCGAGATACGCAGTATTTT. Protein product: CSASTDSGGRDTQYF.